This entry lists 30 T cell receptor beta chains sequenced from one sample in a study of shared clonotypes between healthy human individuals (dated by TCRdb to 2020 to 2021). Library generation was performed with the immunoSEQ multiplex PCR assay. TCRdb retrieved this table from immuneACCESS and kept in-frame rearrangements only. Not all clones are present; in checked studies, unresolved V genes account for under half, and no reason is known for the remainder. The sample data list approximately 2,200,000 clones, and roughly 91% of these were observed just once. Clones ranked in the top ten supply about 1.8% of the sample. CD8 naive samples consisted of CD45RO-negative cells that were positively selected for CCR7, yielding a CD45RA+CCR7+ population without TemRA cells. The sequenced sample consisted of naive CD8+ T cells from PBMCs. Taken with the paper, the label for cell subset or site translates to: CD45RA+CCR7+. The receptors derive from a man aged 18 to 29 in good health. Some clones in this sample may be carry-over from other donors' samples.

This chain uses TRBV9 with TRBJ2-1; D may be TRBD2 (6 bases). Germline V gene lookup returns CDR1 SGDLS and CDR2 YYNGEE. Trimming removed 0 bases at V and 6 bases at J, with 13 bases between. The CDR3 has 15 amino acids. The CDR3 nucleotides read TGTGCCAGCAGCGTAGGACCGGGGGTGGCCAATGAGCAGTTCTTC. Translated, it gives CASSVGPGVANEQFF.

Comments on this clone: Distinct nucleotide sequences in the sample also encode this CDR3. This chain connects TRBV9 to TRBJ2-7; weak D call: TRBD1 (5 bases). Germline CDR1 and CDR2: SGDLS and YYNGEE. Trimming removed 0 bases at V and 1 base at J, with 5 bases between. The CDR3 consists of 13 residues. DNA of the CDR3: TGTGCCAGCAGCGTAGCAGGGTCCTACGAGCAGTACTTC. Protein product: CASSVAGSYEQYF.

The CDR3 DNA sequence: TGTGCCAGCAGCCTAGTTCACGGGCCCGGGACAGGAAACACAGATACGCAGTATTTT. Its translation: CASSLVHGPGTGNTDTQYF. This chain connects TRBV4-2 to TRBJ2-3, with 8 positions matching TRBD1. The ends lost 4 bases at V and 2 bases at J; junction bases unmatched: 17. Per the germline V gene, CDR1 is LGHNA and CDR2 is YNFKEQ. The CDR3 covers 19 residues.

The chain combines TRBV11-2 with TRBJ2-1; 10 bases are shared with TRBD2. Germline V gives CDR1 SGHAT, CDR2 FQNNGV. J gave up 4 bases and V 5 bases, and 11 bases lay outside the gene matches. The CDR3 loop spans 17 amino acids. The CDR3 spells CASSQTWTSGVYNEQFF. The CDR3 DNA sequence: TGTGCCAGCAGCCAAACCTGGACTAGCGGAGTTTACAATGAGCAGTTCTTC.

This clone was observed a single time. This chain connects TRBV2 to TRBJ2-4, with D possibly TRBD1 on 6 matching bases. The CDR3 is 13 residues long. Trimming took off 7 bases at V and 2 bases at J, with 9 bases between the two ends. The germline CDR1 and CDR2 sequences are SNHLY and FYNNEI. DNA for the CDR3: TGTGCCAGCATCGGGACACCCAAAAACATTCAGTACTTC. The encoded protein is CASIGTPKNIQYF.

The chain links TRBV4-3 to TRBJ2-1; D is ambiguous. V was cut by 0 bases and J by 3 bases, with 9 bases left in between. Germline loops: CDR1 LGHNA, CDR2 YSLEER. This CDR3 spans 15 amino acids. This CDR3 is CASSQESSVYNEQFF. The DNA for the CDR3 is TGCGCCAGCAGCCAAGAGAGCAGCGTCTACAATGAGCAGTTCTTC.

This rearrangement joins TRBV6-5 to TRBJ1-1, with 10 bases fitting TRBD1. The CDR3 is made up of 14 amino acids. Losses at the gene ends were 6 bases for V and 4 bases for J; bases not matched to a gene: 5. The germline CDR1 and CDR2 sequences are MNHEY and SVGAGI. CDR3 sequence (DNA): TGTGCCAGCAGACGACAGGGGGCAGGCACTGAAGCTTTCTTT. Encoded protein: CASRRQGAGTEAFF.

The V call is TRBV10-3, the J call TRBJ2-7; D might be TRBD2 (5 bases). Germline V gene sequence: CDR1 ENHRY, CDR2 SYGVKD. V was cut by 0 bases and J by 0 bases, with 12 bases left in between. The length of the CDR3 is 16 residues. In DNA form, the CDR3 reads TGTGCCATCAGTGAGTCGAAATGGCGGGCCTCCTACGAGCAGTACTTC. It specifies CAISESKWRASYEQYF.

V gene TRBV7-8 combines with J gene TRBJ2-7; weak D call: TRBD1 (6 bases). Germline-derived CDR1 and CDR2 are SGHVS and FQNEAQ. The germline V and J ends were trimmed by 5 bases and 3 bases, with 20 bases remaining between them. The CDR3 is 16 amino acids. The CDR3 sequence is CASSPHPPGQSYEQYF. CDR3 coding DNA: TGTGCCAGCAGCCCCCATCCCCCCGGACAGAGCTACGAGCAGTACTTC. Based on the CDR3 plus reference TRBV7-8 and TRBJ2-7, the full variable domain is GAGVSQSPRYKVAKRGQDVALRCDPISGHVSLFWYQQALGQGPEFLTYFQNEAQLDKSGLPSDRFFAERPEGSVSTLKIQRTQQEDSAVYLCASSPHPPGQSYEQYFGPGTRLTVT.

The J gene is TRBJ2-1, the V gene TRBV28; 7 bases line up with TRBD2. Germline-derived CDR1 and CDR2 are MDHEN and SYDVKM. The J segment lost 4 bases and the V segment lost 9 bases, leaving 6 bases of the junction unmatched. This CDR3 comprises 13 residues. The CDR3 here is CASLRDYYNEQFF. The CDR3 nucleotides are TGTGCCAGTCTCCGGGACTATTACAATGAGCAGTTCTTC.

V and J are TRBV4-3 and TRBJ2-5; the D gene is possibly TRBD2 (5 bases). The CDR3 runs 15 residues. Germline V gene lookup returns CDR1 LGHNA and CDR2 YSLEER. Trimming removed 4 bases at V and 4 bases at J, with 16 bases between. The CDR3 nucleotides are TGCGCCAGCAGCCGGAATGAGAGGGTCGGAGAGACCCAGTACTTC. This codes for CASSRNERVGETQYF.

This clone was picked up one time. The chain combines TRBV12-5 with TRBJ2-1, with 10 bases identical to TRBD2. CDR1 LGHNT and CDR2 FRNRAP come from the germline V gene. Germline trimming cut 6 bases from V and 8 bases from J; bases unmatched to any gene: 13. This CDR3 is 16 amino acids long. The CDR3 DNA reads TGTGCTAGTGGAGGGACTAGCGAATTAGGTGTCTATGAGCAGTTCTTC. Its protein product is CASGGTSELGVYEQFF.

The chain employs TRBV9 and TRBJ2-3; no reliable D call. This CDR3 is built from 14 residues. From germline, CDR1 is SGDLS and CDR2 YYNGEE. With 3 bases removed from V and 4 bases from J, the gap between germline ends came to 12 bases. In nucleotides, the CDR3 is TGTGCCAGCAGCGCCGAGTCTAGTGCAGATACGCAGTATTTT. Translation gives CASSAESSADTQYF.

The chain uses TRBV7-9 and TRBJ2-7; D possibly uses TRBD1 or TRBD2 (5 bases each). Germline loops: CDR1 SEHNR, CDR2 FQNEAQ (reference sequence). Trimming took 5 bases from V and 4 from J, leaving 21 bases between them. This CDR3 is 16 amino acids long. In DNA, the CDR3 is TGTGCCAGCAGCCCCCGGGTGGGACGGTTCTTGTACGAGCAGTACTTC. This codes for CASSPRVGRFLYEQYF.

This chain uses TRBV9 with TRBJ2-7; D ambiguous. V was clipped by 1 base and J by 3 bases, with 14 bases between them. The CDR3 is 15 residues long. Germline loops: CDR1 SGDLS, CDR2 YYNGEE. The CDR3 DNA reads TGTGCCAGCAGCGTAACCCCCCAGTTAGGCTACGAGCAGTACTTC. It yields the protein CASSVTPQLGYEQYF.

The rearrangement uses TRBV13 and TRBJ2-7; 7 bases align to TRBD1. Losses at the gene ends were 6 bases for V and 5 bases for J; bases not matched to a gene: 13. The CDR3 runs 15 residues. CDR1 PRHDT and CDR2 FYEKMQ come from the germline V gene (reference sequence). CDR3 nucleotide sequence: TGTGCCAGCAGGGGCGTGGAACAGGGGCACCACGAGCAGTACTTC. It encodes CASRGVEQGHHEQYF. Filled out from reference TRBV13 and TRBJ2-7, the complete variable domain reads AAGVIQSPRHLIKEKRETATLKCYPIPRHDTVYWYQQGPGQDPQFLISFYEKMQSDKGSIPDRFSAQQFSDYHSELNMSSLELGDSALYFCASRGVEQGHHEQYFGPGTRLTVT.

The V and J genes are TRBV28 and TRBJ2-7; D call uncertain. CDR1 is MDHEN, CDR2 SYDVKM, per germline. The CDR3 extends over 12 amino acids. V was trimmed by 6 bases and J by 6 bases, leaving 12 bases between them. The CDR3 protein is CASSPIPGEQYF. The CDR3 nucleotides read TGTGCCAGCAGCCCAATTCCAGGCGAGCAGTACTTC.

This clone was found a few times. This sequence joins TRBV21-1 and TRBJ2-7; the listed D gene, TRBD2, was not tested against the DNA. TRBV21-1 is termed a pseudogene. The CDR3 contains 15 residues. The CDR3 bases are TGTGCCAGCAGCACAACGTTGCGGCACCTCTACGAGCAGTACTTC. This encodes CASSTTLRHLYEQYF.

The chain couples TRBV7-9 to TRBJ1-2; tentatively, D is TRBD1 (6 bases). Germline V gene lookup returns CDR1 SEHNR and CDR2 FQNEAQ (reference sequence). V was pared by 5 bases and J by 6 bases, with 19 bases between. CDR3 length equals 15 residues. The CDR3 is CASSRTRTVTDGYTF. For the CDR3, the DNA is TGTGCCAGCAGCCGAACTCGGACAGTTACTGATGGCTACACCTTC.

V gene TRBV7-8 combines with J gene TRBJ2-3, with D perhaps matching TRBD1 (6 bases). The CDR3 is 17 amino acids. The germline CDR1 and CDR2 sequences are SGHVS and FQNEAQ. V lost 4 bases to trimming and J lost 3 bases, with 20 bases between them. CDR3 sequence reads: CASSSIDRTRETDTQYF. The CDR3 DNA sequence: TGTGCCAGCAGCTCCATCGACAGGACCAGGGAGACAGATACGCAGTATTTT.

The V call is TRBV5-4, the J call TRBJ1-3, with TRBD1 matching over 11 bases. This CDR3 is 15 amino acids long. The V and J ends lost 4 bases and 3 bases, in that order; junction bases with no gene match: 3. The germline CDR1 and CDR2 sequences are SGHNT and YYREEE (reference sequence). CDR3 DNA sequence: TGTGCCAGCAGCACGGGACAGGGGGATGGAAACACCATATATTTT. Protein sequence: CASSTGQGDGNTIYF. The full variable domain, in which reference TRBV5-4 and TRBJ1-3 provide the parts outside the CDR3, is ETGVTQSPTHLIKTRGQQVTLRCSSQSGHNTVSWYQQALGQGPQFIFQYYREEENGRGNFPPRFSGLQFPNYSSELNVNALELDDSALYLCASSTGQGDGNTIYFGEGSWLTVV.

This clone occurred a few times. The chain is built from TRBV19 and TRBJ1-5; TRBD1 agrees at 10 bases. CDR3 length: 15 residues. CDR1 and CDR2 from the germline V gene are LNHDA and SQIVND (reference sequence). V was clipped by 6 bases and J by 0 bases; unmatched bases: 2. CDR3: CASRDRGNSNQPQHF. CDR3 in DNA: TGTGCCAGTAGGGACAGGGGGAATAGCAATCAGCCCCAGCATTTT.

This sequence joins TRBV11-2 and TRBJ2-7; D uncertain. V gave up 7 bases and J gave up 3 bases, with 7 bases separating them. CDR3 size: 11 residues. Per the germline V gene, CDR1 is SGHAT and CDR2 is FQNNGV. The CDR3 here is CASTEDYEQYF. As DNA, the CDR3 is TGTGCCAGCACGGAAGACTACGAGCAGTACTTC.

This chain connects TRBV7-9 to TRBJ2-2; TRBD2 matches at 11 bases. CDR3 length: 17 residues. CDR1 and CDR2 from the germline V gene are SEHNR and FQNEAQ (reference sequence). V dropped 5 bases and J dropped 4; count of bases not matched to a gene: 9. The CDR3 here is CASSVGSGRALTGELFF. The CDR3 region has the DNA TGTGCCAGCAGCGTGGGTAGCGGGAGGGCGCTCACCGGGGAGCTGTTTTTT. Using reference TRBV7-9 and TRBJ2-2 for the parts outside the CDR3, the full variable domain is DTGVSQNPRHKITKRGQNVTFRCDPISEHNRLYWYRQTLGQGPEFLTYFQNEAQLEKSRLLSDRFSAERPKGSFSTLEIQRTEQGDSAMYLCASSVGSGRALTGELFFGEGSRLTVL.

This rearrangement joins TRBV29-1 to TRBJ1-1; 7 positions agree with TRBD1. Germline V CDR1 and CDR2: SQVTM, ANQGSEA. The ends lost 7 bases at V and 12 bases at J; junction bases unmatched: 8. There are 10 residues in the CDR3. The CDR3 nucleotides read TGCAGCGCTACCGACAGGGTTCCTTTCTTT. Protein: CSATDRVPFF.

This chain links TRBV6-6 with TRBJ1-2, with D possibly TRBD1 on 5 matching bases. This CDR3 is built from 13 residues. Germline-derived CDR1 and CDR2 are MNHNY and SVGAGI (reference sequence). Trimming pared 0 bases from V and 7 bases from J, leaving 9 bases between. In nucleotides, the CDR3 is TGTGCCAGCAGTTACTCTGCAGGGTTTGGCTACACCTTC. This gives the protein CASSYSAGFGYTF.

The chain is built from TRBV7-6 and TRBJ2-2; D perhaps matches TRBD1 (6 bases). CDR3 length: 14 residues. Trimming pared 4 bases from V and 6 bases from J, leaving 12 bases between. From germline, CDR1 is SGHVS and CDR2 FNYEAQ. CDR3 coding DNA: TGTGCCAGCAGCTATTATGACAGGTCCGGGGAGCTGTTTTTT. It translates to CASSYYDRSGELFF.

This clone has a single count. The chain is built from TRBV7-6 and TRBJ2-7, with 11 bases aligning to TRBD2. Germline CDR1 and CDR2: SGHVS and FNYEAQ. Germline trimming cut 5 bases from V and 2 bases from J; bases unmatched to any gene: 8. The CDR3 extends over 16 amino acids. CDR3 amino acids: CASSQLASGRTYEQYF. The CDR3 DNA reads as TGTGCCAGCAGCCAGCTAGCTAGCGGGAGGACCTACGAGCAGTACTTC.

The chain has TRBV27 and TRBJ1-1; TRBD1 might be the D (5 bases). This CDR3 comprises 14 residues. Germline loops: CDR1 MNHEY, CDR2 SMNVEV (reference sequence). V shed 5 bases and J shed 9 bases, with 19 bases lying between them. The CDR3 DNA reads TGTGCCAGCAGTATGCTCCGAGGGACGGAGCAAGCTTTCTTT. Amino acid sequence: CASSMLRGTEQAFF.

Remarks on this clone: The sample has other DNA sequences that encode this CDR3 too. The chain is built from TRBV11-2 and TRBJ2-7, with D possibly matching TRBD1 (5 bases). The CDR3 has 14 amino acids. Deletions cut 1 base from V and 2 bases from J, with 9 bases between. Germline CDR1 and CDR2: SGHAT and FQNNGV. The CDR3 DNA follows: TGTGCCAGCAGCTTAGGCCCAGGGACCTACGAGCAGTACTTC. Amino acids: CASSLGPGTYEQYF.